In its sample, the clone carrying this T cell receptor beta chain was seen a few times. Antigen: not known. The data were obtained in a study of beta chain features in type 1 diabetes. General study results and limits: Significant though moderate, a shortening of TCRB CDR3s appeared in all four CD4+ subsets of Type 1 diabetes patients.

Germline values: CDR1 LGHNA, CDR2 YSLEER. This CDR3 is 15 amino acids long. J lost 5 bases, V lost 4 bases, and 2 bases had no gene match. Every bit of the isolated RNA underwent reverse transcription, so sequencing read expressed TCRB transcripts. Data came from immunoSEQ multiplex PCR; TCRdb stores just in-frame clones and leaves some out. The sample lists around 600,000 clones; approximately 13% were seen once. The source is a man under 40 with type 1 diabetes. The V gene is TRBV4-3, the J gene TRBJ2-1; 13 positions match TRBD2. The sample comprised naive CD4+ T cells from blood. CDR3 DNA: TGCGCCAGCAGCCTCGGGACTAGCGGGGACAATGAGCAGTTCTTC. Protein product: CASSLGTSGDNEQFF.